Below, one TCR beta chain is given with its context. The antigen it recognizes is unknown. No much larger clonotype is one base removed from it; base qualities were not supplied. Trimming removed 1 base from V and 2 bases from J; the gene matches leave 1 base unexplained. From its cysteine to its phenylalanine, the CDR3 spans 15 amino acids. Kept here is only the CDR3 DNA, which spans 45 bases and is read in frame from base 1. CDR1 and CDR2 were assigned from the germline V gene (reference sequence) as SGHNT and YYREEE. This sample was taken from a study of control samples from healthy donors and cancer patients (dated by TCRdb to 2020 to 2022). Receptor amplification or capture employed the immunoSEQ multiplex PCR assay. As stored in TCRdb, this immuneACCESS dataset retains in-frame rearrangements with V and J assigned. A fraction of the clones does not appear; measured against another copy, unresolved V genes explain less than half of the discrepancy, and the remainder lacks a known reason. Counted in this sample were about 69,000 clones; roughly 91% of them appeared once. The ten top clones hold around a fifth of the sample.

The sequence links TRBV5-4 to TRBJ2-5; 11 central bases correspond to TRBD1. The sequenced sample was PBMCs. This receptor was identified in a man aged 60-69 years with lung cancer. The DNA sequence is given as TGTGCCAGCAGCTTGTGGGACAGGGGGCAAGAGACCCAGTACTTC. It specifies CASSLWDRGQETQYF. Reference TRBV5-4 and TRBJ2-5 genes cover what lies past the CDR3, so the full variable domain is ETGVTQSPTHLIKTRGQQVTLRCSSQSGHNTVSWYQQALGQGPQFIFQYYREEENGRGNFPPRFSGLQFPNYSSELNVNALELDDSALYLCASSLWDRGQETQYFGPGTRLLVL.